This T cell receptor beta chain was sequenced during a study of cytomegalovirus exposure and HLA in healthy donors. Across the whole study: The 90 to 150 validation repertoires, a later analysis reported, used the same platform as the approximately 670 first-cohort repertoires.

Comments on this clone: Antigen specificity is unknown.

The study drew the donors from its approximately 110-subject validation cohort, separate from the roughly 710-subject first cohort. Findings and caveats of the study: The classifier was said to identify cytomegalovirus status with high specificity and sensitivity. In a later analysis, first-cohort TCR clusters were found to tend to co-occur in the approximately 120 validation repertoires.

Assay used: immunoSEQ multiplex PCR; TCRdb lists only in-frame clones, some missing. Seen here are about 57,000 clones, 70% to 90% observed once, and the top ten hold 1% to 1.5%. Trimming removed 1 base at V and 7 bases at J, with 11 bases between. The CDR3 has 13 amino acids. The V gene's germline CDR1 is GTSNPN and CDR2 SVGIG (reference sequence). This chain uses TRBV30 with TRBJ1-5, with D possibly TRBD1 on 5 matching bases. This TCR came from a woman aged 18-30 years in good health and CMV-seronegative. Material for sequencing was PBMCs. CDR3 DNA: TGTGCCTGGAGTGAGTCAGGGATCCAGCCCCAGCATTTT. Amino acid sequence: CAWSESGIQPQHF.